These T cell receptor beta chains were read from a single sample in a study of blood T cell repertoires in COVID-19. Repertoires were generated with immunoSEQ multiplex PCR, while TCRdb's copy carries only in-frame clones and drops some. The data hold more than 250,000 clones, with around 83% observed a single time. Sequencing was done on a sample of peripheral blood. These receptors were taken from a man aged 18 to 30 with active or convalescent COVID-19. Each CDR3 is given without its conserved first and last residue. The D gene is left open where the match is weak. Size is stated for part of the rows, as once, few or many counts, or as a class when the clone is expanded.

CDR3: ASSPLGLAADTQY
D: -
J: TRBJ2-3
size: -
V: TRBV2

CDR3: ASSRPTSGVGELF
D: TRBD2
J: TRBJ2-2
size: -
V: TRBV9

CDR3: ASSSFGRRWGREKLF
D: -
J: TRBJ1-4
size: -
V: TRBV28

CDR3: ASSFSRRYNEQF
D: -
J: TRBJ2-1
size: -
V: TRBV27

CDR3: ASSLERWDYSYEQY
D: TRBD2
J: TRBJ2-7
size: -
V: TRBV5-6

CDR3: SSPGPVGTDTQY
D: -
J: TRBJ2-3
size: -
V: TRBV29-1

CDR3: AGGFTNTGELF
D: -
J: TRBJ2-2
size: -
V: TRBV6-5

CDR3: ASSRRGSSYEQY
D: TRBD2
J: TRBJ2-7
size: many
V: TRBV27

CDR3: ASSAITGELF
D: -
J: TRBJ2-2
size: -
V: TRBV25-1

CDR3: ASSLEHTSTEAF
D: -
J: TRBJ1-1
size: -
V: TRBV11-2

CDR3: ASSSLAGGPGEQF
D: TRBD2
J: TRBJ2-1
size: -
V: TRBV7-9

CDR3: ASSKEGFSGNTIY
D: -
J: TRBJ1-3
size: -
V: TRBV6-5

CDR3: ASSKARGITYNQPQH
D: -
J: TRBJ1-5
size: -
V: TRBV21-1

CDR3: ASSQEGRGNSPLH
D: -
J: TRBJ1-6
size: once
V: TRBV3-1/TRBV3-2

CDR3: ASSFQGTEAF
D: -
J: TRBJ1-1
size: -
V: TRBV12-3/TRBV12-4

CDR3: ASSLGVTGSRLKGYT
D: -
J: TRBJ1-2
size: -
V: TRBV5-6

CDR3: ASSRTLAGYSNEQF
D: TRBD2
J: TRBJ2-1
size: once
V: TRBV5-6

CDR3: ASSSPGSYNEQF
D: -
J: TRBJ2-1
size: once
V: TRBV27

CDR3: ARKPPYTGELF
D: -
J: TRBJ2-2
size: -
V: TRBV19

CDR3: ASSGGPNQPQH
D: -
J: TRBJ1-5
size: -
V: TRBV28

CDR3: ASSGTVPLH
D: -
J: TRBJ1-6
size: once
V: TRBV6-5

CDR3: ASSQAGSYEQY
D: -
J: TRBJ2-7
size: few
V: TRBV7-2

CDR3: ASSSWTSGRTDTQY
D: TRBD2
J: TRBJ2-3
size: -
V: TRBV7-2

CDR3: ASSTGTLTDTQY
D: -
J: TRBJ2-3
size: -
V: TRBV18

CDR3: ASSTPTGVSYNEQF
D: TRBD1
J: TRBJ2-1
size: once
V: TRBV11-1

CDR3: ASSRTHDGNYGYT
D: -
J: TRBJ1-2
size: -
V: TRBV6-6

CDR3: AIRELVGTEAF
D: -
J: TRBJ1-1
size: -
V: TRBV10-3

CDR3: ASSYQGQGDSPLH
D: TRBD1
J: TRBJ1-6
size: -
V: TRBV7-2

CDR3: ASSYVGAGNTIY
D: -
J: TRBJ1-3
size: -
V: TRBV6-5

CDR3: AWSARETQY
D: -
J: TRBJ2-5
size: -
V: TRBV30

CDR3: ASRTDENSPLH
D: -
J: TRBJ1-6
size: -
V: TRBV10-2

CDR3: ASSFLGQGAEEQY
D: TRBD1
J: TRBJ2-7
size: -
V: TRBV5-5

CDR3: ASSSKPTQPQH
D: -
J: TRBJ1-5
size: -
V: TRBV28

CDR3: ASSLGPGAGAEAF
D: -
J: TRBJ1-1
size: -
V: TRBV5-1

CDR3: ASSDRGYANTGELF
D: -
J: TRBJ2-2
size: -
V: TRBV6-4

CDR3: ASSPTTGYSNQPQH
D: -
J: TRBJ1-5
size: -
V: TRBV4-1

CDR3: ATRGQGIGYT
D: TRBD1
J: TRBJ1-2
size: -
V: TRBV24-1

CDR3: ASRPSGGAREQY
D: TRBD2
J: TRBJ2-7
size: -
V: TRBV3-1/TRBV3-2

CDR3: ASSGLPGATFAEAF
D: -
J: TRBJ1-1
size: -
V: TRBV7-9

CDR3: ASSSGDTSWDTQY
D: -
J: TRBJ2-3
size: once
V: TRBV5-1

CDR3: ASGGRLYEQY
D: -
J: TRBJ2-7
size: -
V: TRBV28

CDR3: AISDLGGYEQY
D: -
J: TRBJ2-7
size: -
V: TRBV10-3

CDR3: ASSPRTGIPIADTQY
D: TRBD1
J: TRBJ2-3
size: -
V: TRBV5-4

CDR3: ASSVGAGGIGLRKLF
D: -
J: TRBJ1-4
size: -
V: TRBV6-1

CDR3: ASSQGNLAGSYNSPLH
D: -
J: TRBJ1-6
size: -
V: TRBV3-1/TRBV3-2

CDR3: ASSRDRDYGYT
D: TRBD1
J: TRBJ1-2
size: -
V: TRBV5-8

CDR3: ASSRTGGNFIYEQY
D: TRBD1
J: TRBJ2-7
size: -
V: TRBV27

CDR3: AWSGLRGNQPQH
D: -
J: TRBJ1-5
size: -
V: TRBV30

CDR3: ASSQVGTSGGANEQF
D: TRBD2
J: TRBJ2-1
size: -
V: TRBV3-1/TRBV3-2

CDR3: ASSPGGSNQPQH
D: -
J: TRBJ1-5
size: few
V: TRBV7-2

CDR3: ASSKDRASETQY
D: TRBD1
J: TRBJ2-5
size: -
V: TRBV7-2

CDR3: ASSLDRQGTGELF
D: -
J: TRBJ2-2
size: -
V: TRBV5-4

CDR3: ASSKQAGTEAF
D: -
J: TRBJ1-1
size: -
V: TRBV6-2/TRBV6-3

CDR3: ASSLSIKGSNTEAF
D: -
J: TRBJ1-1
size: -
V: TRBV27

CDR3: ASSERRTSGTDTQY
D: TRBD2
J: TRBJ2-3
size: -
V: TRBV25-1

CDR3: ASSVRDRALGELF
D: TRBD1
J: TRBJ2-2
size: -
V: TRBV25-1

CDR3: ASSLLGGREDTQY
D: -
J: TRBJ2-3
size: -
V: TRBV27

CDR3: ASSVDGAQPQH
D: -
J: TRBJ1-5
size: -
V: TRBV9

CDR3: ASNPRAVYEQY
D: -
J: TRBJ2-7
size: -
V: TRBV28

CDR3: ASSQTGTVRDTIY
D: TRBD1
J: TRBJ1-3
size: -
V: TRBV7-9